This note documents a single T cell receptor beta chain sequence. Its cognate antigen has yet to be identified. No much larger clonotype is one base removed from it; base qualities were not supplied. The cohort consisted of hundreds of healthy bone marrow donors. All cohort members were sampled while nominally healthy, although unrecorded immune exposures were likely present. The donor tested CMV seronegative, placing the donor among the 350 or so seronegative members of the cohort. Each donor provided a peripheral blood sample, and peripheral blood mononuclear cells were used for TCR beta sequencing. The Qiagen DNeasy Blood Extraction Kit was used to extract genomic DNA from the blood cell samples. From cysteine to phenylalanine, the CDR3 is 14 amino acids long. The DNA shown is the 42-base CDR3, in frame from base 1. The junction shows trimming of 3 bases on V and 3 bases on J, plus 11 bases between the germline ends. The germline V gene sets CDR1 to SGHNT and CDR2 to YENEEA.

The library was obtained by the immunoSEQ multiplex PCR assay. For the multiplex PCR, a mixture combining 60 forward primers for TCR Vbeta segments and 13 reverse primers for TCR Jbeta segments was used. A multiplex PCR assay on genomic DNA amplified the CDR3 region of rearranged TCR beta genes. The Illumina HiSeq System was used to sequence the amplified TCR beta libraries as 87-base-pair reads. Under the source paper's analysis protocol: In a later analysis, roughly 80 million unique TCR beta chains were counted across the 650 to 700 repertoires, and approximately 11 million of these chains were shared by at least two donors. A nearest-neighbor algorithm error-corrected the raw reads and collapsed the reads into unique sequences, merging closely related sequences to remove PCR and sequencing errors. Alignment of CDR3 sequences to IMGT reference sequences was used to assign V, D and J gene segments. Each retained sequence needed at least a six-nucleotide match to both a V gene segment and a J gene segment. A rearrangement was called productive if the CDR3 had no stop codons and remained in frame with V and J, and every other rearrangement was called non-productive. CDR3 was defined by IMGT convention, running from the second conserved V-encoded cysteine to the conserved J-encoded phenylalanine. In an earlier analysis of more than 550 of the donors, sequences lacking an unambiguous match to a single V gene segment were excluded. An earlier analysis of around 600 of the donors classified V segments as functional when productive rearrangements were above 56.7% and as segregating when the standard deviation between donors was above 5%. A statistical classification framework was built to diagnose cytomegalovirus status from the catalog of TCR beta chain sequences. V and J gene assignment, in a later analysis, came from comparing TCR nucleotide sequences with IMGT/GENE-DB human TR gene sequences. In a later analysis, CDR3 sequences and most-parsimonious VDJ recombination scenarios were assigned using the TCRdist pipeline. In a later analysis, each TCR beta chain was defined by its CDR3 amino acid sequence together with its V-gene family, and reads lacking a unique V-gene family were excluded. A later analysis removed 550 to 700 highly shared, low-generation-probability nucleotide sequences to deal with suspected cross-contamination and a sequencing artifact. In a later analysis, a clonal expansion index was calculated for each public chain from normalized within-repertoire ranks of inferred template counts. In a later analysis, generation probabilities were computed with a VDJ recombination model fitted to out-of-frame rearrangements, and the resulting probabilities were checked against IGoR. In a later analysis, TCR-TCR, TCR-HLA and TCR-CMV co-occurrence was scored with hypergeometric tests, and a repertoire-size bias correction was applied to TCR pairs. A later analysis estimated false discovery rates by permuting HLA or CMV assignments 20 times. A later analysis grouped co-occurring TCRs with DBSCAN, adding TCRdist sequence similarity when clustering within HLA-allele-positive subsets. Repertoires with fewer than 30,000 or more than 120,000 public chains were left out of co-occurrence clustering, as were about 5 repertoires with anomalous nucleotide sharing. Sourced from immuneACCESS, this table was stored by TCRdb with only in-frame sequences that have V and J called. A share of the clones is absent; for the studies checked, an unresolved V gene accounts for under half, and the remainder has no known explanation. V, J and clone size are those of that table, while D and trimming were read from the DNA. The sample table holds 150,000 to 200,000 clones, of which about 80% were seen once. The biggest ten clones account for around 1% of the sample.

This record belongs to a study of cytomegalovirus exposure and HLA in healthy donors (TCRdb year 2017). In terms of the full investigation: In an earlier analysis of approximately 640 of the donors, 250 to 300 Gb of sequence data and 117 million unique TCR beta sequences from about 179 million T cells were reported. Roughly 300 gigabases of sequencing data and some 85 million unique TCR sequences were included in an early release covering around 650 HLA-typed donors. Of the roughly 400 genotyped donors, less than 90% were placed in the genetic ancestry cluster associated with self-reported Caucasian donors. The aim of the study was to test whether cataloging public T cell receptors could identify signatures of past pathogen exposure. The study used immunosequencing to profile the T cell repertoires of hundreds of subjects and linked those repertoires to cytomegalovirus serostatus. Along with the roughly 610-subject first cohort, a separate validation cohort of roughly 110 different subjects was used. The study combined high-throughput TCR immunosequencing, statistical association of individual TCRs with disease status, and machine learning to predict cytomegalovirus infection status. To study patterns of TCR occurrence, a later analysis re-analyzed previously published TCR beta repertoires from just over 650 donors and added high-resolution HLA genotyping. The later analysis used no new phenotypic data to find candidate immune exposures, relying instead on TCR beta sequences and their occurrence across donors. In an earlier analysis of around 540 of the donors, high-throughput TCR beta sequencing was used to judge whether each TCR beta V gene segment behaved as functional or pseudogenic. Alongside the repertoire data, information on donor age, sex, ethnicity and CMV serostatus was compiled. Genome-wide SNP genotypes for about 55% of the 666 donors were used in a later genetic analysis, which treated that subset as a discovery cohort. All discovery cohort repertoires had been generated using a single sequencing platform. Both class I and class II loci were covered by HLA typing, at four-digit resolution. Typing coverage varied by locus: roughly 629-630 donors for A, B, C, DRB1 and DQB1; approximately 520 for DQA1; around 570 for DPA1; under 490 for DPB1. About five DR-DQ haplotypes were treated as single units for association and clustering because of strong linkage in the cohort. Among about 410 genotyped donors of the cohort, an average of approximately 240,000 unique TCR beta nucleotide sequences was sequenced per donor, of which about 18% were non-productive.

Points the paper makes about the study in general: HLA typing was unavailable for some donors at each locus, so association tests used only the typed subset. The authors suggested that the approach could potentially be generalized to other disease states and immunological phenotypes. A later analysis reported that several top co-occurrence clusters appeared linked to parvovirus B19, influenza, CMV and Epstein-Barr virus. A later analysis associated about 18,000 TCR beta sequences with specific HLA alleles at a false discovery rate of 0.05. CMV serostatus was the only immune exposure information available for the cohort. In the study, about 150 TCR beta chains were listed as associated with cytomegalovirus. Linkage disequilibrium might explain the correlated functional status among segregating V segments, but an unknown experimental factor could not be ruled out. The presence/absence analyses assumed that sequencing depth was roughly uniform across donors, and that assumption may not be true. A further reported finding was that TCR beta sequences accurately predicted the HLA-A and HLA-B alleles for most subjects in the first cohort. In a later analysis, the rate of TCR association differed among HLA loci, with DRB1 alleles having the most associated TCRs and HLA-C alleles having the fewest. Most CMV-associated TCR beta chains appeared to be HLA-restricted in a later analysis, and the HLA associations seemed to be driven largely by CMV exposure. Compared with equally common non-associated chains, HLA-associated TCR beta chains in a later analysis were more clonally expanded and had lower generation probabilities. The 87-base-pair reads could not distinguish some IMGT-functional V segments, including TRBV6-2 and TRBV6-3, so those segments were excluded. A cluster of highly shared sequence variants was judged likely to be a technical artifact of the sequencing pipeline. Seventeen rarely observed V segments, including chromosome 9 orphons, were excluded from the earlier analysis of several hundred of the donors because counts were too low. Across donors, most TCR sequences were observed very rarely, whereas some public TCRs were present in many individuals. According to a later genetic analysis, donors in an Asian-associated ancestry cluster had fewer N-insertions in productive TCRs than the roughly 700-donor mean. The classifier was reported to diagnose cytomegalovirus status with high specificity and sensitivity in both the original cohort and the validation cohort. A few of the identified cytomegalovirus-associated TCR beta chains were confirmed in vitro to be specific for cytomegalovirus antigens. When HLA alleles, especially DR and DQ, strongly co-occurred, attributing TCR associations to individual alleles was difficult. Only TCR beta chains were sequenced in this cohort, and the absence of alpha or paired-chain data limited detectable features. In an earlier analysis of several hundred of the donors, most TCR beta V segments were observed in productive rearrangements about 87% or about 30% of the time, broadly matching IMGT annotations. An association between a missense DCLRE1C variant and V-gene and J-gene trimming of TCR beta chains was found in a later genetic analysis and replicated in an independent cohort.

Rearrangement joined TRBV11-3 to TRBJ1-1, with the D gene not clear enough to name. The source is a woman in her thirties or forties in good health and CMV-seronegative. What was sequenced was PBMCs. The sequenced DNA: TGTGCCAGCAGCTTGAGGGAAGATTACACTGAAGCTTTCTTT. This translates into CASSLREDYTEAFF. The CDR3, completed at both ends by the reference TRBV11-3 and TRBJ1-1 genes, gives the full variable domain EAGVVQSPRYKIIEKKQPVAFWCNPISGHNTLYWYLQNLGQGPELLIRYENEEAVDDSQLPKDRFSAERLKGVDSTLKIQPAELGDSAVYLCASSLREDYTEAFFGQGTRLTVV.